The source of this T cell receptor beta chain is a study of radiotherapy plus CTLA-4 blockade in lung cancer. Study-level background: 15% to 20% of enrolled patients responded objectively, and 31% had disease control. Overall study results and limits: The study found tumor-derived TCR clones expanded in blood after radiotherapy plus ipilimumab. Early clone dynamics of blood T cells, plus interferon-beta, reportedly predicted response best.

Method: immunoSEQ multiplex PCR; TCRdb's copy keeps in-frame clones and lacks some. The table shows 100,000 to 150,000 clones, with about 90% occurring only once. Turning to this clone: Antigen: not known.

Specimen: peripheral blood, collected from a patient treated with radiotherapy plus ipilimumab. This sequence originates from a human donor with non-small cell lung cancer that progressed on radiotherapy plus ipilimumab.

In DNA form, the CDR3 reads TGCGCCAGCAAGGGCGGCTCCTACGAGCAGTACTTC. Translated, it gives CASKGGSYEQYF. V and J are TRBV5-1 and TRBJ2-7; D unclear. The germline V gene encodes CDR1 SGHRS and CDR2 YFSETQ. This CDR3 is built from 12 residues. V dropped 6 bases and J dropped 0 bases, with 7 bases sitting between them. The full variable domain, completed using reference TRBV5-1 and TRBJ2-7, is KAGVTQTPRYLIKTRGQQVTLSCSPISGHRSVSWYQQTPGQGLQFLFEYFSETQRNKGNFPGRFSGRQFSNSRSEMNVSTLELGDSALYLCASKGGSYEQYFGPGTRLTVT.